One and the same sample provided the 31 T cell receptor beta chains below, sequenced in a study of CD8+ T cells in alopecia areata. RNA was isolated and reverse transcribed to cDNA, the sequencing template. Some clones are missing from TCRdb's copy, which holds only in-frame ones; the method was immunoSEQ multiplex PCR. The table has fewer than 200,000 clones, 59% seen once. The specimen was CD4+ T cells sorted from blood, collected at week 0. The receptors were gathered from a human donor with alopecia areata.

The chain has TRBV6-5 and TRBJ1-1; D is unresolved. CDR1 and CDR2 from the germline V gene are MNHEY and SVGAGI. With 0 bases removed from V and 1 base from J, the gap between germline ends came to 9 bases. The CDR3 runs to 15 residues. Written as DNA, the CDR3 is TGTGCCAGCAGTTACTCGGTTGGGAGGAACACTGAAGCTTTCTTT. Its translation is CASSYSVGRNTEAFF.

This clone came up a few times. The rearrangement joins TRBV7-6 to TRBJ2-2; possibly TRBD2 for D (6 bases). Germline assignment: CDR1 SGHVS and CDR2 FNYEAQ. The CDR3 has 13 amino acids. Trimming pared 8 bases from V and 6 bases from J, leaving 13 bases between. The CDR3 nucleotides read TGTGCCAGCCGGGGGTATGAGGCCGGGGAGCTGTTTTTT. This translates into CASRGYEAGELFF.

The chain carries TRBV15 and TRBJ1-1; 7 nucleotides align to TRBD1. Germline V gives CDR1 LNHNV, CDR2 YYDKDF (reference sequence). CDR3 length equals 16 residues. After removal of 3 bases from V and 1 base from J, the junction contained 8 bases not matched to a gene. CDR3 bases: TGTGCCACCAGCAGCCCGGTGGGACAGAAGAACACTGAAGCTTTCTTT. This encodes CATSSPVGQKNTEAFF. The full variable domain, in which reference TRBV15 and TRBJ1-1 provide the parts outside the CDR3, is DAMVIQNPRYQVTQFGKPVTLSCSQTLNHNVMYWYQQKSSQAPKLLFHYYDKDFNNEADTPDNFQSRRPNTSFCFLDIRSPGLGDTAMYLCATSSPVGQKNTEAFFGQGTRLTVV.

The V call is TRBV19, the J call TRBJ2-3, with 7 bases that match TRBD2. Germline V gene data show CDR1 as LNHDA and CDR2 as SQIVND (reference sequence). This CDR3 has 17 residues. V shed 6 bases, J shed 2 bases, and the junction held 14 bases outside the gene matches. The CDR3 DNA follows: TGTGCCAGTAGCACACCCCCTACGGGACTAATCACAGATACGCAGTATTTT. Encoded protein: CASSTPPTGLITDTQYF.

V usage is TRBV18 and J usage is TRBJ2-7, with 10 positions matching TRBD1. CDR3 size: 14 residues. With V trimmed by 5 bases and J by 2 bases, 3 bases remained unmatched. From germline, CDR1 is KGHSH and CDR2 LQKENI. The CDR3 coding sequence is TGTGCCAGCTCAGTTGACAGGGGGCCCTACGAGCAGTACTTC. Its translation is CASSVDRGPYEQYF.

This clone was observed once. Additional DNA sequences in this sample encode the identical CDR3. The chain carries TRBV29-1 and TRBJ2-7; 11 bases align to TRBD1. Germline V CDR1 and CDR2: SQVTM, ANQGSEA. The CDR3 length is 12 residues. Trimming removed 6 bases from V and 3 bases from J; junction bases left unmatched: 1. CDR3 region: CSVGTGGYEQYF. The CDR3 coding sequence is TGCAGCGTAGGGACAGGGGGCTACGAGCAGTACTTC.

This chain connects TRBV10-3 to TRBJ2-3; 9 bases match TRBD2. The CDR3 has 13 residues. The germline gives CDR1 ENHRY, CDR2 SYGVKD. J was trimmed by 2 bases and V by 10 bases; bases with no gene match: 4. The CDR3 region is CATLAGTTDTQYF. The CDR3 coding sequence is TGTGCCACGCTAGCGGGGACCACAGATACGCAGTATTTT.

This clone was detected a few times. The V call is TRBV29-1, the J call TRBJ2-3; TRBD2 matches at 8 bases. The CDR3 loop spans 16 amino acids. Per the germline V gene, CDR1 is SQVTM and CDR2 is ANQGSEA. Trimming cost V 3 bases and J 1 base; bases outside gene matches: 9. The CDR3 region has the DNA TGCAGCGTTGAGTCCCCCGGACTAGCCGGCACAGATACGCAGTATTTT. Amino acid sequence: CSVESPGLAGTDTQYF.

The chain combines TRBV30 with TRBJ1-1; tentatively, D is TRBD1 (6 bases). V lost 2 bases and J 4 bases, leaving 11 bases between the germline ends. CDR1 is GTSNPN, CDR2 SVGIG, per germline (reference sequence). This CDR3 region has 13 residues. For the CDR3, the DNA is TGTGCCTGGAGTCGGGGGGCCGGCACTGAAGCTTTCTTT. Its protein product is CAWSRGAGTEAFF.

The sample holds one count of this clone. This sequence joins TRBV7-9 and TRBJ2-7, with TRBD1 as a possible D gene (5 bases). This CDR3 region has 16 residues. CDR1 and CDR2 (germline): SEHNR, FQNEAQ (reference sequence). The V end lost 3 bases, the J end lost 0 bases, and 15 bases lay between the germline ends. In DNA, the CDR3 is TGTGCCAGCAGCTTTTCACCGTCAGGGATCTCCTACGAGCAGTACTTC. Residues: CASSFSPSGISYEQYF.

The rearrangement uses TRBV15 and TRBJ1-5; D is unresolved. V shed 6 bases and J shed 1 base, with 16 bases lying between them. Germline CDR1 and CDR2: LNHNV and YYDKDF (reference sequence). The CDR3 length is 16 residues. The CDR3 nucleotides read TGTGCCACCAGGGCTTTGGCGGGCTTGAGCAATCAGCCCCAGCATTTT. Amino acid sequence: CATRALAGLSNQPQHF.

This clone showed up many times. The V and J genes are TRBV7-3 and TRBJ1-6; D gene uncertain. The V end was cut by 5 bases, the J end by 8 bases, with 13 bases between. The germline V gene has CDR1 SGHTA and CDR2 FQGTGA. The CDR3 consists of 14 residues. The CDR3, as DNA: TGTGCCAGCAGCCGATCGGGATCTGATTCACCCCTCCACTTT. It specifies CASSRSGSDSPLHF. The full variable domain, rest sourced from reference TRBV7-3 and TRBJ1-6, is GAGVSQTPSNKVTEKGKYVELRCDPISGHTALYWYRQSLGQGPEFLIYFQGTGAADDSGLPNDRFFAVRPEGSVSTLKIQRTERGDSAVYLCASSRSGSDSPLHFGNGTRLTVT.

V is TRBV10-3 and J is TRBJ1-4; tentative D call: TRBD1 (5 bases). Germline assignment: CDR1 ENHRY and CDR2 SYGVKD. The CDR3 consists of 17 residues. V lost 4 bases, J lost 0 bases, and 15 bases lay in between. The CDR3, as DNA: TGTGCCATCAGTGCCAAGGGGAGAGCGGCAACTAATGAAAAACTGTTTTTT. Protein: CAISAKGRAATNEKLFF.

This clone appeared a few times. CDR3 in amino acids: CASSTTGADTEAFF. CDR3 in DNA: TGCGCCAGCAGCACGACAGGGGCGGACACTGAAGCTTTCTTT. V usage is TRBV4-1 and J usage is TRBJ1-1; 8 nucleotides line up with TRBD1. Germline V gene data show CDR1 as MGHRA and CDR2 as YSYEKL. With V trimmed by 5 bases and J by 3 bases, 5 bases remained unmatched. This CDR3 is built from 14 residues.

This chain connects TRBV6-1 to TRBJ2-2; TRBD1 aligns across 10 bases. Germline V gene sequence: CDR1 MNHNS, CDR2 SASEGT. V trimming: 1 base; J trimming: 5 bases; junction bases outside the gene matches: 7. The CDR3 has 17 amino acids. This chain's CDR3 is CASSEGGWTGGTGELFF. The CDR3 DNA reads as TGTGCCAGCAGTGAAGGGGGCTGGACAGGGGGTACCGGGGAGCTGTTTTTT.

The chain combines TRBV7-6 with TRBJ2-3; TRBD2 matches 9 bases. CDR3 size: 16 residues. V lost 2 bases, J lost 2 bases, and 5 bases stayed unmatched. Germline V gives CDR1 SGHVS, CDR2 FNYEAQ. The CDR3 DNA reads as TGTGCCAGCAGCTTAAGTAGCGGGGGATCCACAGATACGCAGTATTTT. It yields the protein CASSLSSGGSTDTQYF. Supplemented by reference TRBV7-6 and TRBJ2-3, the full variable domain reads GAGVSQSPRYKVTKRGQDVALRCDPISGHVSLYWYRQALGQGPEFLTYFNYEAQQDKSGLPNDRFSAERPEGSISTLTIQRTEQRDSAMYRCASSLSSGGSTDTQYFGPGTRLTVL.

This clone showed up just a few times. Other DNA sequences in this specimen translate into the identical CDR3. This CDR3 reads CSVGGTGSYEQYF. The CDR3 DNA reads as TGCAGCGTTGGGGGAACAGGTTCCTACGAGCAGTACTTC. The chain uses TRBV29-1 and TRBJ2-7; a weak D match, TRBD1 (5 bases). V lost 4 bases, J lost 1 base, and 11 bases lay in between. Germline V gives CDR1 SQVTM, CDR2 ANQGSEA. The CDR3 loop spans 13 amino acids.

V and J are TRBV29-1 and TRBJ2-5; perhaps TRBD2 as D (6 bases). V lost 6 bases, J lost 7 bases, and 18 bases lay in between. The CDR3 is 13 residues long. Looked up from germline, CDR1 is SQVTM and CDR2 is ANQGSEA. The CDR3 DNA sequence: TGCAGCGTAGAGGACTACGTAGATGTGACCCAGTACTTC. It is translated as CSVEDYVDVTQYF.

This clone appeared a few times. The chain combines TRBV29-1 with TRBJ2-1; TRBD1 agrees at 8 bases. Per germline, CDR1 SQVTM and CDR2 ANQGSEA. This CDR3 contains 14 residues. V lost 2 bases and J lost 2; bases outside the gene matches: 2. CDR3 protein: CSVEHRGAYNEQFF. The CDR3 nucleotides are TGCAGCGTTGAACACAGGGGGGCCTACAATGAGCAGTTCTTC.

The chain employs TRBV5-1 and TRBJ2-6, with a tentative D call TRBD1 (6 bases). The V end was cut by 5 bases, the J end by 10 bases, with 13 bases between. CDR1 and CDR2 from the germline V gene are SGHRS and YFSETQ. This CDR3 contains 13 residues. DNA for the CDR3: TGCGCCAGCAGATGGCCAGGGGTAAACGTCCTGACTTTC. Translated, it gives CASRWPGVNVLTF.

The chain joins TRBV4-1 to TRBJ2-3; a possible D gene is TRBD2 (6 bases). Germline values: CDR1 MGHRA, CDR2 YSYEKL. The CDR3 loop spans 14 amino acids. V was pared by 1 base and J by 6 bases, with 11 bases between. The CDR3 here is CASSQAVSGDTQYF. CDR3 in DNA: TGCGCCAGCAGCCAAGCCGTTAGCGGCGATACGCAGTATTTT.

This chain uses TRBV5-6 with TRBJ1-5, with unresolved D. V lost 3 bases, J lost 0 bases, and 4 bases lay in between. Germline CDR1 SGHDT, CDR2 YYEEEE. The CDR3 runs to 13 residues. DNA for the CDR3: TGTGCCAGCAGCTGGGGTAGCAATCAGCCCCAGCATTTT. Encoded protein: CASSWGSNQPQHF.

The CDR3 coding sequence is TGCGCCAGCAGCCAGGAGACAGGCTCTGGAAACACCATATATTTT. Its translation: CASSQETGSGNTIYF. J is TRBJ1-3 and V is TRBV4-1, with a tentative D call TRBD1 (6 bases). In germline, CDR1 is MGHRA, CDR2 YSYEKL. V was cut by 3 bases and J by 0 bases, with 9 bases left in between. This CDR3 spans 15 amino acids.

J is TRBJ1-3 and V is TRBV11-2, with D unclear. This CDR3 spans 11 amino acids. The germline V gene has CDR1 SGHAT and CDR2 FQNNGV. V shed 5 bases and J shed 2 bases, with 1 base lying between them. The DNA of the CDR3 is TGTGCCAGCAGCCCTGGAAACACCATATATTTT. Amino acids: CASSPGNTIYF. Supplemented by reference TRBV11-2 and TRBJ1-3, the full variable domain reads EAGVAQSPRYKIIEKRQSVAFWCNPISGHATLYWYQQILGQGPKLLIQFQNNGVVDDSQLPKDRFSAERLKGVDSTLKIQPAKLEDSAVYLCASSPGNTIYFGEGSWLTVV.

There are many counts of this clone. The chain links TRBV7-2 to TRBJ1-1; weak D call: TRBD1 (6 bases). CDR1 SGHTA and CDR2 FQGNSA come from the germline V gene. The V gene lost 5 bases and the J gene lost 11 bases, with 18 bases spanning the gap. The CDR3 runs to 13 residues. CDR3 sequence reads: CASSVTRQVSAFF. In nucleotides, the CDR3 is TGTGCCAGCAGCGTAACTAGACAGGTGTCTGCTTTCTTT.

This clone was found a few times. The V gene is TRBV5-1, the J gene TRBJ2-3; D is perhaps TRBD2 (5 bases). Germline CDR1 SGHRS, CDR2 YFSETQ. This CDR3 is 15 amino acids long. The V and J ends lost 1 base and 6 bases respectively, with 15 bases between them. CDR3 residues: CASSLSSPQGDTQYF. For the CDR3, the DNA is TGCGCCAGCAGCTTGTCTAGCCCTCAAGGGGATACGCAGTATTTT.

In its sample, this clone was seen a few times. Distinct nucleotide sequences in the sample also encode this CDR3. J is TRBJ1-1 and V is TRBV5-1; D is perhaps TRBD1 (6 bases). Between the trimmed V and J ends, which lost 5 bases and 0 bases, there was a span of 8 bases. This CDR3 has 13 residues. Germline values: CDR1 SGHRS, CDR2 YFSETQ. Here the CDR3 DNA reads TGCGCCAGCAGTGGACAGTTGAACACTGAAGCTTTCTTT. This translates into CASSGQLNTEAFF.

V and J are TRBV9 and TRBJ1-2; D gene unclear. This CDR3 contains 11 residues. CDR1 and CDR2 (germline): SGDLS, YYNGEE. Trimming removed 0 bases from V and 8 bases from J, with 5 bases in between. The CDR3 sequence is CASSVEGGYTF. For the CDR3, the DNA is TGTGCCAGCAGCGTAGAGGGCGGCTACACCTTC.

The V gene is TRBV15, the J gene TRBJ2-7; D not resolved. Germline CDR1 reads LNHNV; CDR2 reads YYDKDF (reference sequence). The CDR3 length is 13 residues. Deletions cut 0 bases from V and 1 base from J, with 4 bases between. The CDR3 DNA sequence: TGTGCCACCAGCAGAGACGGATCCTACGAGCAGTACTTC. Its protein product is CATSRDGSYEQYF. Looking up the rest from reference TRBV15 and TRBJ2-7 gives the full variable domain: DAMVIQNPRYQVTQFGKPVTLSCSQTLNHNVMYWYQQKSSQAPKLLFHYYDKDFNNEADTPDNFQSRRPNTSFCFLDIRSPGLGDTAMYLCATSRDGSYEQYFGPGTRLTVT.

This chain uses TRBV25-1 with TRBJ2-1; 8 bases fit TRBD1. The CDR3 loop spans 14 amino acids. The germline CDR1 and CDR2 sequences are MGHDK and SYGVNS. The ends lost 8 bases at V and 9 bases at J; junction bases unmatched: 12. The CDR3, as DNA: TGTGCCAGCGGATGGACAGGGACCTTTGGTGAGCAGTTCTTC. It codes for CASGWTGTFGEQFF.

This clone was seen more than once but under ten times. This chain links TRBV5-1 with TRBJ1-2; D gene unclear. Trimming took off 0 bases at V and 2 bases at J, with 11 bases between the two ends. The CDR3 extends over 15 amino acids. Germline CDR1 is SGHRS and CDR2 is YFSETQ. CDR3 nucleotides: TGCGCCAGCAGCTTGGTTGGAGGACGGAACTATGGCTACACCTTC. Translating it yields CASSLVGGRNYGYTF.